The following is a T cell receptor beta chain sequence with its context. CDR1 is SGHRS, CDR2 YFSETQ, per germline. V lost 0 bases to trimming and J lost 2 bases, with 15 bases between them. This CDR3 region has 16 residues. The sample comes from a study of identical twins. One entry per CDR3 protein, called by TCRdb with MiXCR from the 5' RACE reads. The table lists approximately 590,000 distinct CDR3 sequences, around a tenth of them singletons. The data also belong to a second study, concerning yellow fever vaccine responses in identical twins.

This chain uses TRBV5-1 with TRBJ2-7, with D possibly TRBD1 on 6 matching bases. Sequencing used PBMCs. The origin of this receptor is a woman under 30 in good health. For the CDR3, the DNA is TGCGCCAGCAGCTTGGGAAGTTTGACAGGAACCTACGAGCAGTACTTC. It yields the protein CASSLGSLTGTYEQYF.